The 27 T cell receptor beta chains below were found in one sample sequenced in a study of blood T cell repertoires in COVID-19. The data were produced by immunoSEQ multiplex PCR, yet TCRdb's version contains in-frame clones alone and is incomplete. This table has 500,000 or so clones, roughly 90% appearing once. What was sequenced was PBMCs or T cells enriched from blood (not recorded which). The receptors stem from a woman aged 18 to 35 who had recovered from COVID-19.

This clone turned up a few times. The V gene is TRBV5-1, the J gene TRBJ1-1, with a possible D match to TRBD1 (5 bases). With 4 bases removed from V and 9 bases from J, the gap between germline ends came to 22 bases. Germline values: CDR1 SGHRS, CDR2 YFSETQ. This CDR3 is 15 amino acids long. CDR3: CASSRLADQGLKAFF. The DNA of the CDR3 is TGCGCCAGCAGCCGGTTAGCTGACCAGGGTTTGAAAGCTTTCTTT.

CDR3 protein: CASSLGQGRFTDTQYF. CDR3 in DNA: TGTGCCAGCAGCCTCGGACAGGGCAGATTCACAGATACGCAGTATTTT. The chain combines TRBV9 with TRBJ2-3; 8 bases agree with TRBD1. The CDR3 runs to 16 residues. J gave up 2 bases and V 4 bases, and 9 bases lay outside the gene matches. Per the germline V gene, CDR1 is SGDLS and CDR2 is YYNGEE.

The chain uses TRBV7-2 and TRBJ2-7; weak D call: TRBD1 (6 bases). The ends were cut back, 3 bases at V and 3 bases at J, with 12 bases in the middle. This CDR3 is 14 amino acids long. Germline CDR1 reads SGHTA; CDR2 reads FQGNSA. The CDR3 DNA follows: TGTGCCAGCAGCTTTTCGACAGGCCACTACGAGCAGTACTTC. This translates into CASSFSTGHYEQYF.

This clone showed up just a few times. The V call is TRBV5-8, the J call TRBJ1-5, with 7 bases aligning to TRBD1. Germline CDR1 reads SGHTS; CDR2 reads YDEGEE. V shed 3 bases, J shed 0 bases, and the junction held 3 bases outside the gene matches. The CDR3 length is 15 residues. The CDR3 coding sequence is TGTGCCAGCAGCTACCGGGACAGTAGCAATCAGCCCCAGCATTTT. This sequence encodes CASSYRDSSNQPQHF.

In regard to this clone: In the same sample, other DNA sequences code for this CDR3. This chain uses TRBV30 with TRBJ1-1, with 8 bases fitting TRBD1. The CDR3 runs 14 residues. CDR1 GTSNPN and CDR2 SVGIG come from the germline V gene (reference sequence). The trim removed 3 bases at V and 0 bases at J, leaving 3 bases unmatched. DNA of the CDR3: TGTGCCTGGAGCCCGGACAGGGTGAACACTGAAGCTTTCTTT. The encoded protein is CAWSPDRVNTEAFF.

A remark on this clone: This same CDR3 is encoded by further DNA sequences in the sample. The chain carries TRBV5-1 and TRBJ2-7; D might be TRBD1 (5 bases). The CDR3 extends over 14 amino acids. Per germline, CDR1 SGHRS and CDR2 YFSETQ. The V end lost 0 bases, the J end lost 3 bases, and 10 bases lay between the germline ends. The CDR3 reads CASSLGGSFYEQYF. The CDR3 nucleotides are TGCGCCAGCAGCTTGGGGGGCAGCTTCTACGAGCAGTACTTC.

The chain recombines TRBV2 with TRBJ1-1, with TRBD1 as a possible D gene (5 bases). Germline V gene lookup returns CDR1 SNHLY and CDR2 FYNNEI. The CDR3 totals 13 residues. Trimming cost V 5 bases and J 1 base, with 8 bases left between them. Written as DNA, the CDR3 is TGTGCCAGCAGTATGACAGCGAACACTGAAGCTTTCTTT. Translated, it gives CASSMTANTEAFF.

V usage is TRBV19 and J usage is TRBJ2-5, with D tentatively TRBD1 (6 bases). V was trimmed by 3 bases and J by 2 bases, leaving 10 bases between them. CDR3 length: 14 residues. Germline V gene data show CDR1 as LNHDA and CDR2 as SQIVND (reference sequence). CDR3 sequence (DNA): TGTGCCAGTAGTATCGGGGACATTCAAGAGACCCAGTACTTC. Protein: CASSIGDIQETQYF.

The CDR3 is CASSPGQEGTDTQYF. The CDR3 DNA reads as TGTGCCAGCTCACCTGGACAGGAAGGAACAGATACGCAGTATTTT. The rearrangement joins TRBV18 to TRBJ2-3, with TRBD1 matching over 7 bases. With V trimmed by 3 bases and J by 3 bases, 6 bases remained unmatched. Germline assignment: CDR1 KGHSH and CDR2 LQKENI. The CDR3 contains 15 residues. The whole variable domain, filled in from reference TRBV18 and TRBJ2-3, reads NAGVMQNPRHLVRRRGQEARLRCSPMKGHSHVYWYRQLPEEGLKFMVYLQKENIIDESGMPKERFSAEFPKEGPSILRIQQVVRGDSAAYFCASSPGQEGTDTQYFGPGTRLTVL.

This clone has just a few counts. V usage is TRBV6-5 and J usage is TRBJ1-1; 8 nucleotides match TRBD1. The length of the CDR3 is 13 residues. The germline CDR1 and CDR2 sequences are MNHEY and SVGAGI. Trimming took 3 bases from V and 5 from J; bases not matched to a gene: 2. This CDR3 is CASSYGQGTEAFF. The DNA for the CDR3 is TGTGCCAGCAGTTATGGACAGGGAACTGAAGCTTTCTTT.

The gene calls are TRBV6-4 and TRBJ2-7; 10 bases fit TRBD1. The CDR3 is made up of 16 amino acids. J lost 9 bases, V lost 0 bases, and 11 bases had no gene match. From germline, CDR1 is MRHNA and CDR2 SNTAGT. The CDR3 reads CASSDSGQGVVIGQYF. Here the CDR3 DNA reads TGTGCCAGCAGTGACTCAGGACAGGGGGTCGTAATCGGGCAGTACTTC.

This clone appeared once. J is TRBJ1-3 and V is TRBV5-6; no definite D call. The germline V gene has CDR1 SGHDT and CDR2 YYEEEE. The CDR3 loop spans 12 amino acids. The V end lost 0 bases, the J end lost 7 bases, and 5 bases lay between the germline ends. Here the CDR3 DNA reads TGTGCCAGCAGCTTGGGAGCTAACACCATATATTTT. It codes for CASSLGANTIYF.

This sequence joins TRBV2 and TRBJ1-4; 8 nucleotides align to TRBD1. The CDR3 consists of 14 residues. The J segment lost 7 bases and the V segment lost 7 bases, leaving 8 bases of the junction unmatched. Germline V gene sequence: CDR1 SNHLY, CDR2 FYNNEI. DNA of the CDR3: TGTGCCAGCATTATGGACAGGGCAAGTGAAAAACTGTTTTTT. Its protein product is CASIMDRASEKLFF.

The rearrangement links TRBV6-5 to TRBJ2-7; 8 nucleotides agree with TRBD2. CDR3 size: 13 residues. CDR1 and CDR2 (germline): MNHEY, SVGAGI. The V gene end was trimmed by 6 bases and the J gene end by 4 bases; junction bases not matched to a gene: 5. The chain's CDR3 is CASRPGGAYEQYF. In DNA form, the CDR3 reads TGTGCCAGCAGGCCGGGGGGGGCGTACGAGCAGTACTTC.

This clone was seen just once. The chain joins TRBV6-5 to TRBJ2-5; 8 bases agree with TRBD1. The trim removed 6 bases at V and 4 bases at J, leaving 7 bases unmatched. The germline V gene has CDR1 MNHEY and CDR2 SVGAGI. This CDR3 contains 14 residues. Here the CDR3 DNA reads TGTGCCAGCAGCCCCACAGGGGGGACAGAGACCCAGTACTTC. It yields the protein CASSPTGGTETQYF.

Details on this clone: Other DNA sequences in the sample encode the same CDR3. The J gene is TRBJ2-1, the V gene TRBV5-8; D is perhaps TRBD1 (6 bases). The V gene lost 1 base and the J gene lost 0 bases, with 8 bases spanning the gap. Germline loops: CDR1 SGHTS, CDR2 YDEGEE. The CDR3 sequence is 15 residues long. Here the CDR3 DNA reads TGTGCCAGCAGCTTGCGAGGGGGCTCCTACAATGAGCAGTTCTTC. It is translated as CASSLRGGSYNEQFF.

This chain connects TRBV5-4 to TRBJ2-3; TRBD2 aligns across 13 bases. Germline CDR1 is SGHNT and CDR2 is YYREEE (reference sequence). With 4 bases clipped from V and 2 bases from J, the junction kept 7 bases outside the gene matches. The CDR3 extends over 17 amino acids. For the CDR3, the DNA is TGTGCCAGCAGCGCAGGGACTAGCGGGGCCACCACAGATACGCAGTATTTT. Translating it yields CASSAGTSGATTDTQYF.

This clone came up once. CDR3 DNA: TGTGCCAGCAGGGGTGAGGGATTTGTCACAGATACGCAGTATTTT. Translated, it gives CASRGEGFVTDTQYF. V usage is TRBV7-8 and J usage is TRBJ2-3, with D tentatively TRBD2 (5 bases). Germline V lookup: CDR1 SGHVS, CDR2 FQNEAQ. Between the trimmed V and J ends, which lost 6 bases and 2 bases, there was a span of 15 bases. The CDR3 covers 15 residues.

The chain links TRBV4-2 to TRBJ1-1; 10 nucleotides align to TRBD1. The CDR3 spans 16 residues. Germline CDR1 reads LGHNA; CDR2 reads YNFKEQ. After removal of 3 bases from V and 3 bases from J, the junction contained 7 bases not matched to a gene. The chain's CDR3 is CASSHDLGTGDTEAFF. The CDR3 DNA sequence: TGTGCCAGCAGCCATGACCTCGGGACAGGGGACACTGAAGCTTTCTTT.

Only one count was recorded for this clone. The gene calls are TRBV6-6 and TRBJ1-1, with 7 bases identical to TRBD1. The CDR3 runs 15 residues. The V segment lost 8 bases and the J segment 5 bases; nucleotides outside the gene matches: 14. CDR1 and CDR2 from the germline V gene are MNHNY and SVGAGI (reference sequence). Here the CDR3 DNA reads TGTGCCAGCTGGGATGGAAGGGGGCGTACGACTGAAGCTTTCTTT. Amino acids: CASWDGRGRTTEAFF.

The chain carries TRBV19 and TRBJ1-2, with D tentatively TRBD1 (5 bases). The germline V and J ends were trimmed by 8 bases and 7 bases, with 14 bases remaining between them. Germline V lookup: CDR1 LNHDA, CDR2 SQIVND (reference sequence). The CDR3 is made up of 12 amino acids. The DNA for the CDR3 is TGTGCCAGTTCGCCAGGGTGGGGTGGCTACACCTTC. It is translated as CASSPGWGGYTF.

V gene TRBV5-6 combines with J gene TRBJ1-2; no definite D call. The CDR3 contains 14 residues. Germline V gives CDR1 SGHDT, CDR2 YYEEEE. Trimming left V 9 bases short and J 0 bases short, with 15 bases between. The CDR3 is CATSMGSTNYGYTF. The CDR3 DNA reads TGTGCCACCTCTATGGGCTCCACTAACTATGGCTACACCTTC.

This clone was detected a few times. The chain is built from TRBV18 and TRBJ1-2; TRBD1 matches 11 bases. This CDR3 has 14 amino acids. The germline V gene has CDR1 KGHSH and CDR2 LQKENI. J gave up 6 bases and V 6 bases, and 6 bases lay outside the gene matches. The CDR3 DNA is TGTGCCAGCTCTCCTCGGACAGGGGGCAATGGCTACACCTTC. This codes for CASSPRTGGNGYTF.

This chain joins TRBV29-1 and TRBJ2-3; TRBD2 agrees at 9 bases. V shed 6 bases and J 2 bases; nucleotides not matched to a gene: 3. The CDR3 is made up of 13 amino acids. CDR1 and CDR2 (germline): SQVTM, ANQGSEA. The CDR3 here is CSVERGATDTQYF. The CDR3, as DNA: TGCAGCGTCGAGCGGGGGGCCACAGATACGCAGTATTTT.

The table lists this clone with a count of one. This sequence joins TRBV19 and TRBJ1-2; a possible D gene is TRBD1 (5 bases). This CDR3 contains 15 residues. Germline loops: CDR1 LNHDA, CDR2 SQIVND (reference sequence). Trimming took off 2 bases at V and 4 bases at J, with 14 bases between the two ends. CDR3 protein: CASSIMAGVGYGYTF. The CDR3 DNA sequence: TGTGCCAGTAGTATAATGGCGGGGGTAGGCTATGGCTACACCTTC. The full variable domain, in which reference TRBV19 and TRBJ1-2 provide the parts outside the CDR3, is DGGITQSPKYLFRKEGQNVTLSCEQNLNHDAMYWYRQDPGQGLRLIYYSQIVNDFQKGDIAEGYSVSREKKESFPLTVTSAQKNPTAFYLCASSIMAGVGYGYTFGSGTRLTVV.

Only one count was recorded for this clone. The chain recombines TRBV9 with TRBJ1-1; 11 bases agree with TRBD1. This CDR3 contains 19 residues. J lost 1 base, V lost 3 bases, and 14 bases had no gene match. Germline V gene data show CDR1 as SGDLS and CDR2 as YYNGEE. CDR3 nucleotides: TGTGCCAGCAGCGCTTCCTTCGGGACAGGGGGTATTTCGAACACTGAAGCTTTCTTT. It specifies CASSASFGTGGISNTEAFF.

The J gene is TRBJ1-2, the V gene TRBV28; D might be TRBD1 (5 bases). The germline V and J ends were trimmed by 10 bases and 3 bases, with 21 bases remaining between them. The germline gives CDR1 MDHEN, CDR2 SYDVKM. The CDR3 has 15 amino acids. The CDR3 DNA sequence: TGTGCCACCAGCCCGGACGCGGGGGGGTACTATGGCTACACCTTC. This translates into CATSPDAGGYYGYTF.